The sample holds many counts of the clone carrying this TCR beta chain. Antigen unknown. This entry is derived from a study of T cells in Graves' hyperthyroidism and ophthalmopathy. Lactation, pregnancy, other autoimmune disease or uncontrolled infection excluded patients. This CDR3 is 16 amino acids long. Trimming pared 4 bases from V and 2 bases from J, leaving 15 bases between. Germline loops: CDR1 KGHDR, CDR2 SFDVKD. Whole-study results and caveats: Ophthalmopathy was distinguished from stable hyperthyroidism by 13 V-J signatures.

Researchers amplified the TCR beta CDR3 regions from RNA transcripts. First-round RT-PCR of the TCR CDR3 relied on the HTBI primer set. TCRdb processed the multiplex PCR reads anew with MiXCR; each CDR3 protein has one entry. The data contain fewer than 500,000 distinct CDR3 sequences, roughly 15% of them singletons. The chain couples TRBV24-1 to TRBJ2-3, with D possibly TRBD1 on 6 matching bases. Sequenced sample: blood. The sequence was obtained from a man aged 18 to 30 with Graves' ophthalmopathy. CDR3 DNA: TGTGCCACCAGTGAAAAGACAGGATTACCCACAGATACGCAGTATTTT. This sequence encodes CATSEKTGLPTDTQYF.